This T cell receptor (beta chain) was found in a study of T cell repertoires in cytomegalovirus infection. In TCRdb, the reads were re-called with MiXCR into one record per CDR3 protein. The sample carries around 900,000 distinct CDR3 sequences, roughly 30% recorded once. This CDR3 spans 15 amino acids. With V trimmed by 10 bases and J by 4 bases, 10 bases remained unmatched. Study-level points and caveats: HLA-C-restricted, CMV-specific TCR beta clonotypes were dominant ex vivo.

In the case of this clonotype: No antigen is known for it. This could be a read error, since a much larger clone is one nucleotide away.

The sequence was collected from a human donor in good health (CMV status not recorded). Some clones in this sample may be carry-over from other donors' samples. Sample: cultured CD8+ T cells from PBMCs, taken from culture after CMV antigen stimulation. The chain recombines TRBV12-3 or TRBV12-4 with TRBJ2-3, with 11 bases aligning to TRBD2. This CDR3 is CANSPGTSGPDTQYF. CDR3 DNA: TGTGCCAACAGCCCCGGGACTAGCGGCCCAGATACGCAGTATTTT.